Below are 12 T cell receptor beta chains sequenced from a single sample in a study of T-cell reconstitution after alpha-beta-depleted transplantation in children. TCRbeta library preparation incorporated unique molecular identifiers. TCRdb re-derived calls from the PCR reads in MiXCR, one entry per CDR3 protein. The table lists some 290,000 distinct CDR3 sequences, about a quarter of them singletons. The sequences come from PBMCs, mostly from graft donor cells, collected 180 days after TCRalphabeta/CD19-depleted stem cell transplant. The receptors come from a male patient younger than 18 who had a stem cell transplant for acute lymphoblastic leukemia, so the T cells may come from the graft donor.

The CDR3 sequence is CASSGLGTGIGDTIYF. CDR3 coding DNA: TGTGCCAGCTCAGGACTCGGGACAGGCATTGGTGACACCATATATTTT. J is TRBJ1-3 and V is TRBV18, with 8 bases identical to TRBD1. The CDR3 sequence is 16 residues long. Unmatched junction bases numbered 14, after V lost 5 bases and J lost 8 bases. Germline-derived CDR1 and CDR2 are KGHSH and LQKENI.

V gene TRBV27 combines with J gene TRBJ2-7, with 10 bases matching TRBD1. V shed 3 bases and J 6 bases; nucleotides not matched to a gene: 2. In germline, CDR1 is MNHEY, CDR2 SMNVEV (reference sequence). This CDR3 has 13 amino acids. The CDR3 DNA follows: TGTGCCAGCAGTTTCGGGACAGGGGCCGAGCAGTACTTC. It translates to CASSFGTGAEQYF.

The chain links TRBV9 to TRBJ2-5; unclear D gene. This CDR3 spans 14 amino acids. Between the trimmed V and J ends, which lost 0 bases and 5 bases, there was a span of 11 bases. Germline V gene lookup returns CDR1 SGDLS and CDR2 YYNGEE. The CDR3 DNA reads TGTGCCAGCAGCGTAGAAAGCCAGCTGGAGACCCAGTACTTC. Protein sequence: CASSVESQLETQYF.

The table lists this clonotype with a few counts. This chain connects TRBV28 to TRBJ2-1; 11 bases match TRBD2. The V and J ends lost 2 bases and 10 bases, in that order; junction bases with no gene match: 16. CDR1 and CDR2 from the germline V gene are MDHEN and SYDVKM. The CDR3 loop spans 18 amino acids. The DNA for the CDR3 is TGTGCCAGCAGTTTACGGGGGTACTCGGCTAGCGGGAGGAACGAGCAGTTCTTC. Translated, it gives CASSLRGYSASGRNEQFF.

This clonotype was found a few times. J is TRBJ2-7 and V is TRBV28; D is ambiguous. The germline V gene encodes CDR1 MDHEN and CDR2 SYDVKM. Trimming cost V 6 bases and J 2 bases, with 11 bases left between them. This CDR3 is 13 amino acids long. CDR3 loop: CASRTGLTYEQYF. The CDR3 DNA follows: TGTGCCAGCAGGACCGGCCTCACCTACGAGCAGTACTTC.

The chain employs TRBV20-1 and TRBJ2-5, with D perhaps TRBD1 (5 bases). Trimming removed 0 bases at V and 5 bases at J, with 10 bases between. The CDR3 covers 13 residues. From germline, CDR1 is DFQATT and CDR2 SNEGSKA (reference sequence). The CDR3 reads CSARDPGRETQYF. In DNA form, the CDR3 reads TGCAGTGCTAGAGATCCAGGGCGGGAGACCCAGTACTTC.

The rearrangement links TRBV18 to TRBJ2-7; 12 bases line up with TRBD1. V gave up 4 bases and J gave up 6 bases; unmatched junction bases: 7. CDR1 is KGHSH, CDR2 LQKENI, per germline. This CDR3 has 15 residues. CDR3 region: CASSLTGTGGTEQYF. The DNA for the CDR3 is TGTGCCAGCTCACTCACCGGGACAGGGGGCACCGAGCAGTACTTC.

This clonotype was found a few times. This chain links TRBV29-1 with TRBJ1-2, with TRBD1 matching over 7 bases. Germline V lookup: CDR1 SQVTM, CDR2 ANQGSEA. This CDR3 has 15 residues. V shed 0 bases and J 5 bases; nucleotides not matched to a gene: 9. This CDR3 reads CSVEDPKGARYGYTF. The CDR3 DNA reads TGCAGCGTTGAAGATCCAAAGGGGGCGCGGTATGGCTACACCTTC.

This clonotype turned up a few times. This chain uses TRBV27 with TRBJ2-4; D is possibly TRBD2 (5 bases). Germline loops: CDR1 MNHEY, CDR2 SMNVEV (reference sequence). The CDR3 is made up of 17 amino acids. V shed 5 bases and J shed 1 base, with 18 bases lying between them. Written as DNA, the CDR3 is TGTGCCAGCAGTCCCCCCTACGGGAAAGGGGCCAAAAACATTCAGTACTTC. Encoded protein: CASSPPYGKGAKNIQYF.

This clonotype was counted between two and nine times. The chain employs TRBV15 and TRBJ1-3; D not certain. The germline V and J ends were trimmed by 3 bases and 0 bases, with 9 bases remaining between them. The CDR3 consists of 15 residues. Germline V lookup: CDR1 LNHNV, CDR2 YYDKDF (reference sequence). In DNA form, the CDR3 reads TGTGCCACCAGCAGGTCGAGGGTCTCTGGAAACACCATATATTTT. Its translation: CATSRSRVSGNTIYF. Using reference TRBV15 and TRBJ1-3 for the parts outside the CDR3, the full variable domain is DAMVIQNPRYQVTQFGKPVTLSCSQTLNHNVMYWYQQKSSQAPKLLFHYYDKDFNNEADTPDNFQSRRPNTSFCFLDIRSPGLGDTAMYLCATSRSRVSGNTIYFGEGSWLTVV.

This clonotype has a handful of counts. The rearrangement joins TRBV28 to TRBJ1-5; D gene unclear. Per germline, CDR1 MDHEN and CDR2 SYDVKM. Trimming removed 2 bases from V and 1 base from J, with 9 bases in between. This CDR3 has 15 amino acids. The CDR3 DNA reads TGTGCCAGCAGTTTAAGAGGGAGGAGCAATCAGCCCCAGCATTTT. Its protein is CASSLRGRSNQPQHF.

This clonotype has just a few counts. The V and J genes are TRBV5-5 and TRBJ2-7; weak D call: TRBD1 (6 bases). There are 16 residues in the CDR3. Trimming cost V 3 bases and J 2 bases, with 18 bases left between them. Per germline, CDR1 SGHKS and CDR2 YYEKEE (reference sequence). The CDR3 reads CASSSKPGTYTYEQYF. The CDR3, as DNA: TGTGCCAGCAGCTCCAAACCCGGGACATATACCTACGAGCAGTACTTC.